The 28 T cell receptor beta chains reported below all come from one sample, sequenced in a study of T cell repertoires in cytomegalovirus infection. Using its own MiXCR run on the reads, TCRdb lists one record per CDR3 protein. The sample holds some 280,000 distinct CDR3 sequences, approximately 14% seen once. The sequenced material came from PBMCs. The receptors derive from a human donor in good health (CMV status not recorded). Some clones in this sample may be carry-over from other donors' samples.

This clonotype was observed a few times. This sequence joins TRBV7-9 and TRBJ2-7; D may be TRBD1 or TRBD2 (5 bases each). The CDR3 totals 16 residues. From germline, CDR1 is SEHNR and CDR2 FQNEAQ (reference sequence). Between the trimmed V and J ends, which lost 4 bases and 3 bases, there was a span of 19 bases. The CDR3 DNA follows: TGTGCCAGCAGCTCGTTCGGGGCGGTGGAACACTACGAGCAGTACTTC. Its translation is CASSSFGAVEHYEQYF. Full variable domain (rest looked up from reference TRBV7-9 and TRBJ2-7): DTGVSQNPRHKITKRGQNVTFRCDPISEHNRLYWYRQTLGQGPEFLTYFQNEAQLEKSRLLSDRFSAERPKGSFSTLEIQRTEQGDSAMYLCASSSFGAVEHYEQYFGPGTRLTVT.

This clonotype was detected ten times or more. The V gene is TRBV7-2, the J gene TRBJ2-7, with 9 bases matching TRBD2. The CDR3 covers 16 residues. Per the germline V gene, CDR1 is SGHTA and CDR2 is FQGNSA. Trimming cost V 5 bases and J 0 bases; bases outside gene matches: 8. CDR3 sequence reads: CASSRPPSGVSYEQYF. The CDR3 DNA reads TGTGCCAGCAGCCGTCCCCCTAGCGGGGTCTCCTACGAGCAGTACTTC.

This clonotype has more than one count but fewer than ten. V gene TRBV20-1 combines with J gene TRBJ1-4; D may be TRBD1 (6 bases). Deletions cut 1 base from V and 1 base from J, with 10 bases between. This CDR3 is built from 15 residues. Germline V gives CDR1 DFQATT, CDR2 SNEGSKA (reference sequence). CDR3 sequence reads: CSARGGAQTNEKLFF. The CDR3 bases are TGCAGTGCTAGAGGGGGGGCTCAAACTAATGAAAAACTGTTTTTT.

This clonotype was picked up many times. The chain employs TRBV7-6 and TRBJ2-1; 12 nucleotides match TRBD2. Trimming cost V 1 base and J 8 bases; bases outside gene matches: 6. Germline V gene lookup returns CDR1 SGHVS and CDR2 FNYEAQ. CDR3 length: 16 amino acids. The CDR3 region has the DNA TGTGCCAGCAGCTTAGAACTAGCGGGGGGTTCGTATGAGCAGTTCTTC. Its translation is CASSLELAGGSYEQFF.

This clonotype was counted a few times. V is TRBV5-1 and J is TRBJ1-3; D is undetermined. This CDR3 spans 14 amino acids. CDR1 and CDR2 (germline): SGHRS, YFSETQ. V lost 1 base and J 4 bases, leaving 9 bases between the germline ends. CDR3 sequence reads: CASSLNSGGNTIYF. DNA for the CDR3: TGCGCCAGCAGCTTGAACTCGGGGGGAAACACCATATATTTT. The variable domain in full, with the rest retrieved from reference TRBV5-1 and TRBJ1-3, is KAGVTQTPRYLIKTRGQQVTLSCSPISGHRSVSWYQQTPGQGLQFLFEYFSETQRNKGNFPGRFSGRQFSNSRSEMNVSTLELGDSALYLCASSLNSGGNTIYFGEGSWLTVV.

This clonotype was seen more than once but under ten times. The chain joins TRBV12-3 or TRBV12-4 to TRBJ2-2; the match to TRBD2 covers 11 bases. The CDR3 runs 14 residues. The junction had 6 bases not matched to a gene; V was cut back by 4 bases and J by 11 bases. This CDR3 reads CASSSQTSGDELFF. CDR3 nucleotide sequence: TGTGCCAGCAGTTCTCAGACTAGCGGGGACGAGCTGTTTTTT.

This clonotype was counted ten times or more. This chain links TRBV7-2 with TRBJ2-7; the D gene is possibly TRBD2 (5 bases). Trimming shortened V by 2 bases and J by 0 bases, and 11 bases separated the two germline ends. CDR1 is SGHTA and CDR2 is FQGNSA in the germline V gene. The CDR3 is 15 amino acids. The CDR3 sequence is CASSLPGSHSYEQYF. CDR3 nucleotides: TGTGCCAGCAGCTTACCTGGGAGCCACTCCTACGAGCAGTACTTC.

This clonotype was seen a few times. V and J are TRBV5-1 and TRBJ2-3; D may be TRBD2 (5 bases). Germline CDR1 and CDR2: SGHRS and YFSETQ. This CDR3 spans 14 amino acids. Trimming took off 2 bases at V and 2 bases at J, with 9 bases between the two ends. Written as DNA, the CDR3 is TGCGCCAGCAGCTTTTTGGAGGACACAGATACGCAGTATTTT. It translates to CASSFLEDTDTQYF.

V gene TRBV20-1 combines with J gene TRBJ2-1; a weak D match, TRBD2 (6 bases). The CDR3 length is 16 residues. The germline gives CDR1 DFQATT, CDR2 SNEGSKA (reference sequence). Trimming removed 0 bases at V and 0 bases at J, with 12 bases between. The CDR3, as DNA: TGCAGTGCTAGAGAGCGAGGGAGGACCTCCTACAATGAGCAGTTCTTC. It encodes CSARERGRTSYNEQFF.

This clonotype has at least ten counts. The J gene is TRBJ2-5, the V gene TRBV12-3 or TRBV12-4, with 11 bases matching TRBD1. V gave up 7 bases and J gave up 6 bases; unmatched junction bases: 7. This CDR3 has 14 amino acids. The CDR3 bases are TGTGCCAGCACCTTGGGACAGGGGGAAAAGACCCAGTACTTC. Its protein is CASTLGQGEKTQYF.

With respect to this clonotype: Since a much larger clone is just one base distant, this may be a read error. J is TRBJ2-5 and V is TRBV7-9, with D perhaps matching TRBD1 or TRBD2 (5 bases each). Germline V CDR1 and CDR2: SEHNR, FQNEAQ (reference sequence). Trimming removed 5 bases from V and 3 bases from J, with 13 bases in between. There are 14 residues in the CDR3. The CDR3 reads CASSPPLGEETQYF. CDR3 bases: TGTGCCAGCAGCCCCCCCTTGGGGGAAGAGACCCAGTACTTC.

This clonotype was counted a few times. The chain uses TRBV4-2 and TRBJ1-4, with 11 positions matching TRBD1. Looked up from germline, CDR1 is LGHNA and CDR2 is YNFKEQ. The CDR3 is made up of 19 amino acids. The junction had 10 bases not matched to a gene; V was cut back by 0 bases and J by 4 bases. CDR3 sequence (DNA): TGTGCCAGCAGCCAAGATTCGGAAGGACAGGGGGCCCTTAATGAAAAACTGTTTTTT. It is translated as CASSQDSEGQGALNEKLFF.

This clonotype has a count of ten or more. The chain joins TRBV6-1 to TRBJ2-1; TRBD1 or TRBD2 may be the D gene (5 bases each). The germline V gene encodes CDR1 MNHNS and CDR2 SASEGT. The CDR3 has 12 residues. Trimming cost V 6 bases and J 4 bases, with 7 bases left between them. Here the CDR3 reads CASRGVYNEQFF. The CDR3, as DNA: TGTGCCAGCAGGGGGGTGTACAATGAGCAGTTCTTC.

A few counts support this clonotype. The CDR3 bases are TGTGCCAGCAGCCAGGGGGGTACCGGGGAGCTGTTTTTT. Its translation is CASSQGGTGELFF. V and J are TRBV28 and TRBJ2-2, with D possibly TRBD1 on 7 matching bases. The germline V gene encodes CDR1 MDHEN and CDR2 SYDVKM. This CDR3 has 13 amino acids. Trimming shortened V by 6 bases and J by 5 bases, and 10 bases separated the two germline ends. Variable domain in full (rest from reference TRBV28 and TRBJ2-2): DVKVTQSSRYLVKRTGEKVFLECVQDMDHENMFWYRQDPGLGLRLIYFSYDVKMKEKGDIPEGYSVSREKKERFSLILESASTNQTSMYLCASSQGGTGELFFGEGSRLTVL.

A few counts support this clonotype. This chain connects TRBV20-1 to TRBJ1-1; D is ambiguous. Trimming shortened V by 5 bases and J by 3 bases, and 10 bases separated the two germline ends. CDR3 length: 12 residues. The germline gives CDR1 DFQATT, CDR2 SNEGSKA (reference sequence). The CDR3, as DNA: TGCAGTGCTCCCCGGAGGGACACTGAAGCTTTCTTT. Encoded protein: CSAPRRDTEAFF.

J is TRBJ2-4 and V is TRBV28; TRBD1 is a possible D gene (7 bases). Trimming cost V 3 bases and J 6 bases, with 15 bases left between them. The CDR3 runs to 15 residues. The germline V gene encodes CDR1 MDHEN and CDR2 SYDVKM. The CDR3 is CASSLGQGGLNIQYF. The CDR3 region has the DNA TGTGCCAGCAGTTTGGGGCAGGGGGGCTTAAACATTCAGTACTTC.

The CDR3: CSVRPTRLGELFF. Here the CDR3 DNA reads TGCAGCGTTCGACCTACAAGGCTCGGGGAGCTGTTTTTT. The rearrangement joins TRBV29-1 to TRBJ2-2; D ambiguous. Germline V CDR1 and CDR2: SQVTM, ANQGSEA. Trimming stripped 5 bases from V and 7 bases from J, with 14 bases between. The CDR3 covers 13 residues.

This chain joins TRBV25-1 and TRBJ2-5, with D perhaps TRBD2 (7 bases). CDR1 is MGHDK, CDR2 SYGVNS, per germline. The CDR3 has 15 amino acids. V was trimmed by 4 bases and J by 5 bases, leaving 17 bases between them. The CDR3 loop is CASSVGGGAAETQYF. The CDR3 bases are TGTGCCAGCAGTGTGGGGGGGGGCGCCGCGGAGACCCAGTACTTC. The variable domain in full, with the rest retrieved from reference TRBV25-1 and TRBJ2-5, is EADIYQTPRYLVIGTGKKITLECSQTMGHDKMYWYQQDPGMELHLIHYSYGVNSTEKGDLSSESTVSRIRTEHFPLTLESARPSHTSQYLCASSVGGGAAETQYFGPGTRLLVL.

This clonotype was counted many times. The chain uses TRBV10-3 and TRBJ2-5, with a weak D call TRBD1 (6 bases). Germline loops: CDR1 ENHRY, CDR2 SYGVKD. This CDR3 region has 14 residues. Trimming took off 2 bases at V and 7 bases at J, with 14 bases between the two ends. The CDR3 here is CAISEADSQGTQYF. The CDR3 nucleotides are TGTGCCATCAGTGAGGCGGACAGTCAGGGGACCCAGTACTTC.

The chain uses TRBV27 and TRBJ2-6, with D possibly being TRBD1 or TRBD2 (5 bases each). Per the germline V gene, CDR1 is MNHEY and CDR2 is SMNVEV (reference sequence). The V gene lost 1 base and the J gene lost 2 bases, with 18 bases spanning the gap. This CDR3 spans 19 amino acids. CDR3 coding DNA: TGTGCCAGCAGTTTATTCGGGGCAGGGTTATTGGCTGGGGCCAACGTCCTGACTTTC. It specifies CASSLFGAGLLAGANVLTF.

Many counts were recorded for this clonotype. The chain carries TRBV4-1 and TRBJ2-3, with a weak D call TRBD2 (5 bases). CDR3 length: 17 amino acids. The V end lost 1 base, the J end lost 0 bases, and 14 bases lay between the germline ends. From germline, CDR1 is MGHRA and CDR2 YSYEKL. CDR3 region: CASSQVGSGSSTDTQYF. The CDR3 DNA follows: TGCGCCAGCAGCCAAGTAGGAAGCGGTAGCAGCACAGATACGCAGTATTTT.

Many counts were recorded for this clonotype. The CDR3 is CASSLPVQGPSTDTQYF. In DNA form, the CDR3 reads TGTGCCAGCAGCTTACCGGTGCAGGGACCTAGCACAGATACGCAGTATTTT. The chain couples TRBV7-2 to TRBJ2-3, with D perhaps matching TRBD1 or TRBD2 (5 bases each). This CDR3 is 17 amino acids long. Germline CDR1 is SGHTA and CDR2 is FQGNSA. V shed 2 bases and J shed 0 bases, with 15 bases lying between them.

This clonotype was observed many times. The CDR3 spells CASSQDWQGKGYTF. CDR3 bases: TGTGCCAGCAGCCAAGACTGGCAGGGGAAGGGCTACACCTTC. The rearrangement uses TRBV4-2 and TRBJ1-2; D is perhaps TRBD1 (6 bases). The length of the CDR3 is 14 residues. Looked up from germline, CDR1 is LGHNA and CDR2 is YNFKEQ. The V gene lost 0 bases and the J gene lost 8 bases, with 13 bases spanning the gap.

This CDR3 is CASSTSNWEGYTF. The CDR3 region has the DNA TGTGCCAGCAGCACCTCTAACTGGGAGGGCTACACCTTC. The genes are TRBV28 and TRBJ1-2; D gene unclear. This CDR3 has 13 amino acids. Trimming stripped 6 bases from V and 8 bases from J, with 16 bases between. Germline V lookup: CDR1 MDHEN, CDR2 SYDVKM.

A few counts support this clonotype. CDR3 region: CASGEQGASEAFF. CDR3 in DNA: TGTGCCAGCGGCGAACAGGGGGCGTCTGAAGCTTTCTTT. This chain joins TRBV25-1 and TRBJ1-1; TRBD1 aligns across 9 bases. CDR3 length: 13 residues. V was clipped by 8 bases and J by 6 bases; unmatched bases: 7. The germline V gene encodes CDR1 MGHDK and CDR2 SYGVNS.

This clonotype has ten or more counts. The genes are TRBV12-3 or TRBV12-4 and TRBJ2-3; tentatively, D is TRBD2 (6 bases). This CDR3 has 14 residues. V was pared by 5 bases and J by 6 bases, with 15 bases between. In nucleotides, the CDR3 is TGTGCCAGCAGTACGACTAGGGCGGGCGATACGCAGTATTTT. It is translated as CASSTTRAGDTQYF.

This clonotype has more than one count but fewer than ten. This chain connects TRBV6-4 to TRBJ2-3; 8 bases agree with TRBD2. The CDR3 has 14 residues. Germline CDR1 is MRHNA and CDR2 is SNTAGT. V was pared by 0 bases and J by 4 bases, with 0 bases of the junction left unmatched. The CDR3 is CASSDSREADTQYF. DNA of the CDR3: TGTGCCAGCAGTGACTCGCGGGAGGCAGATACGCAGTATTTT.

This sequence joins TRBV27 and TRBJ2-7; 9 positions match TRBD1. V lost 2 bases and J lost 2; bases outside the gene matches: 10. The germline gives CDR1 MNHEY, CDR2 SMNVEV (reference sequence). The CDR3 contains 17 residues. The CDR3 sequence is CASSLGNRDRVPYEQYF. The CDR3 coding sequence is TGTGCCAGCAGTTTAGGGAACCGGGACAGGGTTCCCTACGAGCAGTACTTC.